The rows below give T cell receptor beta chains drawn from one sample of a study of human T cells and chemical hapten exposure. TCRdb ran MiXCR on the 5' RACE reads and lists one entry per CDR3 protein. Among under 100,000 distinct CDR3 sequences, more than 15% were seen once, and the ten largest hold over 6.5%. These TCRs come from a female donor in good health. The CDR3 runs from the conserved cysteine through the conserved F or W. A D gene is named only where the DNA matches it firmly. Not every row has a clone size; where given, it reads once, few, many or a size class.

D gene,clone size,CDR3 length,J gene,V gene,CDR3 DNA,CDR3 protein
-,few,15,TRBJ1-1,TRBV18,TGTGCCAGCTCACCTTCCGGAGGCTTGAACACTGAAGCTTTCTTT,CASSPSGGLNTEAFF
-,few,14,TRBJ2-1,TRBV7-9,TGTGCCAGCAGCCCCACACGAGGGGCTGGTGAGCAGTTCTTC,CASSPTRGAGEQFF
-,-,14,TRBJ1-1,TRBV28,TGTGCCAGCAGTTTTCACAGGGCGGGGACTGAAGCTTTCTTT,CASSFHRAGTEAFF
-,once,13,TRBJ2-5,TRBV29-1,TGCAGCGTTGTAAGGGGGAACCAAGAGACCCAGTACTTC,CSVVRGNQETQYF
-,few,13,TRBJ1-4,TRBV20-1,TGCAGTGCCCCTCCGGGGGCAGGTGAAAAACTGTTTTTT,CSAPPGAGEKLFF
TRBD1,-,15,TRBJ2-1,TRBV5-1,TGCGCCACCAAGCTTGGGACAGGGGGTACGAATGAGCAGTTCTTC,CATKLGTGGTNEQFF
TRBD2,-,14,TRBJ2-1,TRBV20-1,TGCAGTGCTACACGACTAGCGGGACGCAATGAGCAGTTCTTC,CSATRLAGRNEQFF
-,few,16,TRBJ1-1,TRBV29-1,TGCAGCGTTGAAACCCCCCATTGGGCGATGAACACTGAAGCTTTCTTT,CSVETPHWAMNTEAFF
-,few,15,TRBJ1-3,TRBV9,TGTGCCAGCAGCGTAGGGTCAGGAACTGGAAACACCATATATTTT,CASSVGSGTGNTIYF
-,few,14,TRBJ2-4,TRBV5-4,TGTGCCAGCAGCTTGGATGCCCAAGAAAACATTCAGTACTTC,CASSLDAQENIQYF